The clone carrying this T cell receptor (beta chain) was seen many times. This record comes from a study of low-dose radiotherapy and immunotherapy resistance in tumors. Stated time point: after trial treatment. Treatment in this sample: LDRT plus nivolumab, ipilimumab, low-dose cyclophosphamide and aspirin (RACIN trial). Donors received a regimen that comprised nivolumab, ipilimumab, aspirin, low-dose cyclophosphamide and low-dose radiotherapy. The CDR3 is made up of 15 amino acids. In germline, CDR1 is SGHTA, CDR2 FQGNSA. V was clipped by 5 bases and J by 6 bases; unmatched bases: 12. Primers targeting TRAV and TRBV primed first-strand cDNA, covering alpha and beta chains. With a V-primer adapter and a constant-region primer, TCRs were amplified for about 20 PCR cycles. Using its own MiXCR run on the reads, TCRdb lists one record per CDR3 protein. The top ten clones hold about 1.3% of a sample with under 90,000 distinct CDR3 sequences, under 20% of them seen once.

The sequencing here drew on PBMCs, taken after low-dose radiotherapy plus immunotherapy. This TCR derives from a male donor with prostate cancer. The chain has TRBV7-2 and TRBJ2-7; 8 nucleotides line up with TRBD2. The CDR3 loop reads CASSPRAAGVLEQYF. CDR3 bases: TGTGCCAGCAGCCCTCGGGCAGCGGGAGTGCTCGAGCAGTACTTC.